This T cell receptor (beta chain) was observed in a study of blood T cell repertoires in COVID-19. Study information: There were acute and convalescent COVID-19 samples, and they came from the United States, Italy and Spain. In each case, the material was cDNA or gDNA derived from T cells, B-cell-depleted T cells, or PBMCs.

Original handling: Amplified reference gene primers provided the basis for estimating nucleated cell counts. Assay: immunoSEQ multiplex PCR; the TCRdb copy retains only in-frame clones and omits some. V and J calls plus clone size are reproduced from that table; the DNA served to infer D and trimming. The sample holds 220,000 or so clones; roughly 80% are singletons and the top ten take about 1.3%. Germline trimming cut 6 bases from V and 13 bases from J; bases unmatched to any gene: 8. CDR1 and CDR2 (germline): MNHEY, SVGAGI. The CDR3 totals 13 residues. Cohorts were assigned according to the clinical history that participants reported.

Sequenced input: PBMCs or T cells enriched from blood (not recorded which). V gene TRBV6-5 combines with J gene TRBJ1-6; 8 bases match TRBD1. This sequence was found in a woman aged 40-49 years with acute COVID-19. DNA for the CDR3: TGTGCCAGCAGCTCGGGACAGGCGTCGCCCCTCCACTTT. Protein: CASSSGQASPLHF.